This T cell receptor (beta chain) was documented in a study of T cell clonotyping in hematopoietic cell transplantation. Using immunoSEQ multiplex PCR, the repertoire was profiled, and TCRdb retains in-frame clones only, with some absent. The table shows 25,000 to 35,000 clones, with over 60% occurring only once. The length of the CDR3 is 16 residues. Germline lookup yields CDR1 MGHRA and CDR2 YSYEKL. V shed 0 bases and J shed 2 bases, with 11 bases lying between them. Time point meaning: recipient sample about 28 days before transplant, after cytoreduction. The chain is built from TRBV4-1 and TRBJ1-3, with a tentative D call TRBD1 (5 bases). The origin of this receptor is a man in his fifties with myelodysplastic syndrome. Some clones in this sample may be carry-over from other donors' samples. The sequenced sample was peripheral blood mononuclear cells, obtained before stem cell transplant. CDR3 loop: CASSQEVRAAGNTIYF. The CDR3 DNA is TGCGCCAGCAGCCAAGAAGTCAGGGCGGCTGGAAACACCATATATTTT.